Sequencing of this TCR beta chain was carried out in a study of Ad26.COV2.S vaccination and SARS-CoV-2 variants. Remarks on this clone: Its cognate antigen is unknown.

Assay used: immunoSEQ multiplex PCR; TCRdb lists only in-frame clones, some missing. The sample carries fewer than 150,000 clones, about nine tenths recorded once. Study-wide points: Using TCR breadth and depth analyses may have led to underestimated total T cell responses. After vaccination, reports described spike-specific CD8+ and CD4+ T cell responses as showing substantial breadth. Vaccine and placebo recipients had comparable breadth of non-spike TCRs. Spike-specific TCR breadth was greater in vaccine than placebo recipients.

V shed 10 bases and J 2 bases; nucleotides not matched to a gene: 7. The CDR3 spans 13 residues. Germline V gene data show CDR1 as MNHNY and CDR2 as SVGAGI (reference sequence). The J gene is TRBJ1-1, the V gene TRBV6-6, with 7 positions matching TRBD1. This TCR came from a human donor who had recovered from COVID-19. The sample was peripheral blood, taken after recovery from COVID-19. As DNA, the CDR3 is TGTGCCACCACCGGACAGGAAAACACTGAAGCTTTCTTT. Its translation is CATTGQENTEAFF.